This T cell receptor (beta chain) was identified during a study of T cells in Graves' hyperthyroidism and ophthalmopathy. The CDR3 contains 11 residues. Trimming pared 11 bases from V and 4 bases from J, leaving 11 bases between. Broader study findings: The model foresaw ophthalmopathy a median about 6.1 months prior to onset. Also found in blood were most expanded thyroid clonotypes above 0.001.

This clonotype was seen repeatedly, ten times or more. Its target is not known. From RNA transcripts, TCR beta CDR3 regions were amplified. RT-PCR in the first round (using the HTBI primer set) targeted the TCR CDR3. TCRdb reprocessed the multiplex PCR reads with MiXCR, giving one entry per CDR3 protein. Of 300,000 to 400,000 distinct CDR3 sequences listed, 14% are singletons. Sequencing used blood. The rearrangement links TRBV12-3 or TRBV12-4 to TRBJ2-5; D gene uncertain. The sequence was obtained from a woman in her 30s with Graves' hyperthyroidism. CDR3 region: CACQRTETQYF. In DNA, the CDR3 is TGTGCCTGCCAGCGTACAGAGACCCAGTACTTC.